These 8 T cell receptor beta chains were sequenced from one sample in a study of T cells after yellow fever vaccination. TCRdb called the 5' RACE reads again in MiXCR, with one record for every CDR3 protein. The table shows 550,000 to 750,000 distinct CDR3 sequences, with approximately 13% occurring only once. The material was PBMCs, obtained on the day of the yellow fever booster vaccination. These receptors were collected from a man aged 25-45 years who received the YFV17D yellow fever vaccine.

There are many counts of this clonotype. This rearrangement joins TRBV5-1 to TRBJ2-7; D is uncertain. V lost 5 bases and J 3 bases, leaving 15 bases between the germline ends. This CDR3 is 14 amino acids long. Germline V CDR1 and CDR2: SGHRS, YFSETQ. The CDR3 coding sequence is TGCGCCAGCAGAGCCGGGCCCGAGAACTACGAGCAGTACTTC. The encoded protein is CASRAGPENYEQYF.

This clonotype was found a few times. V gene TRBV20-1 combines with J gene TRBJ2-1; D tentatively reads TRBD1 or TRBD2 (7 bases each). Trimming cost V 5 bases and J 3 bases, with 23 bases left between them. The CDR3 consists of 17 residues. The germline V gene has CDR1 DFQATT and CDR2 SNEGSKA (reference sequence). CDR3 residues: CSAGGGQKQTRYNEQFF. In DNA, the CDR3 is TGCAGTGCTGGCGGGGGACAGAAACAAACCCGCTACAATGAGCAGTTCTTC.

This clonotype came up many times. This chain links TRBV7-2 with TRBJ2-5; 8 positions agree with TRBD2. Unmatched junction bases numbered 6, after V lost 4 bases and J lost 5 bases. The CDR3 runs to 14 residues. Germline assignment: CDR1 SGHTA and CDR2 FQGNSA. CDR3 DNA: TGTGCCAGCAGCTCCGGGGGGGCTGGGGAGACCCAGTACTTC. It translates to CASSSGGAGETQYF.

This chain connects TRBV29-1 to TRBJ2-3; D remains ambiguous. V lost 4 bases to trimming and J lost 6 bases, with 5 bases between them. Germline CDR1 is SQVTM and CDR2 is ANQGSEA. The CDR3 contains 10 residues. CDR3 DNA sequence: TGCAGCGTTGGCCGCGATACGCAGTATTTT. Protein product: CSVGRDTQYF.

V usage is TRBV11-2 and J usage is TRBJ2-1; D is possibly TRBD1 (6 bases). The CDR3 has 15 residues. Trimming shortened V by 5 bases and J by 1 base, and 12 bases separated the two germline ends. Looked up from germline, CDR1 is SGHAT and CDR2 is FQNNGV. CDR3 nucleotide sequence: TGTGCCAGCAGCAGGACAGTAGGATCCTACAATGAGCAGTTCTTC. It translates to CASSRTVGSYNEQFF.

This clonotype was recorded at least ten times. CDR3 nucleotide sequence: TGTGCCAGCAGCTTACAGGGAAAGGGGACTGAAGCTTTCTTT. Translated, it gives CASSLQGKGTEAFF. This chain joins TRBV7-2 and TRBJ1-1; possible D gene TRBD1, 5 bases. The CDR3 has 14 residues. V was cut by 2 bases and J by 5 bases, with 12 bases left in between. Germline V lookup: CDR1 SGHTA, CDR2 FQGNSA.

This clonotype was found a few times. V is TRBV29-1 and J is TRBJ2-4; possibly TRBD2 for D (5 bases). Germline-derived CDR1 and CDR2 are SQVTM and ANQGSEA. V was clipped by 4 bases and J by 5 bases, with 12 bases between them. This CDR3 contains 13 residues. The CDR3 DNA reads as TGCAGCGTTGTCGAGGGAAGCGAAAACATTCAGTACTTC. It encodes CSVVEGSENIQYF.

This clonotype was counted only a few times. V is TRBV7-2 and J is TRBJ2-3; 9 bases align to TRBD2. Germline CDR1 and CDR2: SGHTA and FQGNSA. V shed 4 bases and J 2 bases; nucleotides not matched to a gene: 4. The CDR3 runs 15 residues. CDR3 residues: CASSSSGRNTDTQYF. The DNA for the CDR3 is TGTGCCAGCAGCTCCAGCGGGAGGAACACAGATACGCAGTATTTT.